A single sample is the source of the 5 T cell receptor beta chains below, sequenced in a study of read filtering for tumor transcriptome and immune sequencing. The library was built from about 400 ng RNA with molecular barcoded adaptors for alpha/delta and beta/gamma chains. TCRdb reprocessed the reads with MiXCR, giving one entry per CDR3 protein. The sample holds some 120,000 distinct CDR3 sequences, 10% to 15% seen once. Sequenced: a population of CD138-negative cells sorted from bone marrow. The receptors here all came from a donor at least 40 years old with multiple myeloma.

The rearrangement joins TRBV6-1 to TRBJ2-3; 9 bases map to TRBD1. J lost 6 bases, V lost 5 bases, and 6 bases had no gene match. This CDR3 has 14 amino acids. Germline lookup yields CDR1 MNHNS and CDR2 SASEGT. CDR3 region: CASSTQGAADTQYF. Written as DNA, the CDR3 is TGTGCCAGCAGTACACAGGGGGCAGCGGATACGCAGTATTTT.

This clonotype was counted only a few times. This sequence joins TRBV14 and TRBJ1-3, with D hard to call. Germline CDR1 reads SGHDN; CDR2 reads FVKESK. V was cut by 4 bases and J by 5 bases, with 15 bases left in between. This CDR3 has 15 residues. CDR3 protein: CASSRGGEGRNTIYF. Here the CDR3 DNA reads TGTGCCAGCAGCCGCGGCGGGGAGGGTAGAAACACCATATATTTT. Supplemented by reference TRBV14 and TRBJ1-3, the full variable domain reads EAGVTQFPSHSVIEKGQTVTLRCDPISGHDNLYWYRRVMGKEIKFLLHFVKESKQDESGMPNNRFLAERTGGTYSTLKVQPAELEDSGVYFCASSRGGEGRNTIYFGEGSWLTVV.

This clonotype appeared many times. The gene calls are TRBV7-9 and TRBJ2-1, with D possibly matching TRBD2 (5 bases). CDR3 length: 16 residues. Germline lookup yields CDR1 SEHNR and CDR2 FQNEAQ (reference sequence). V was shortened by 8 bases and J by 3 bases, with 20 bases between the two germline ends. The CDR3 protein is CASGSPPLVLYNEQFF. CDR3 in DNA: TGTGCCAGCGGCTCCCCCCCACTAGTCCTCTACAATGAGCAGTTCTTC.

This chain joins TRBV7-8 and TRBJ2-3; TRBD2 might be the D (5 bases). Germline CDR1 is SGHVS and CDR2 is FQNEAQ. CDR3 length: 15 amino acids. The V end was cut by 7 bases, the J end by 0 bases, with 14 bases between. The CDR3 sequence: CASTRSAVSTDTQYF. CDR3 in DNA: TGTGCCAGCACCCGGTCAGCGGTTAGCACAGATACGCAGTATTTT.

This clonotype was counted ten times or more. The chain uses TRBV10-3 and TRBJ2-1; D gene ambiguous. Trimming pared 6 bases from V and 10 bases from J, leaving 10 bases between. The CDR3 totals 11 residues. In germline, CDR1 is ENHRY, CDR2 SYGVKD. The CDR3 coding sequence is TGTGCCATCAGAGGACGGTCCGAGCAGTTCTTC. It codes for CAIRGRSEQFF.